This passage covers 20 T cell receptor beta chains from one sample sequenced in a study of OX40 agonist ivuxolimab in advanced cancers. Libraries were prepared by immunoSEQ multiplex PCR; TCRdb keeps only in-frame clonotypes and omits some of them. There are about 89,000 clones in the sample; approximately 91% occur only once, and about 0.7% lies in the top ten. The source material was CD4+ or CD8+ T cells sorted from blood, sampled in a trial of the OX40 agonist ivuxolimab. The receptors were sampled from an adult with an advanced solid tumor such as melanoma, head and neck, liver or kidney cancer.

The chain links TRBV4-1 to TRBJ1-5; D not resolved. This CDR3 has 14 residues. Looked up from germline, CDR1 is MGHRA and CDR2 is YSYEKL. Between the trimmed V and J ends, which lost 0 bases and 9 bases, there was a span of 12 bases. CDR3 in amino acids: CASSQDKDGRPQHF. DNA of the CDR3: TGCGCCAGCAGCCAAGATAAGGATGGGCGGCCCCAGCATTTT.

This chain links TRBV7-8 with TRBJ2-1; no definite D call. The CDR3 runs to 15 residues. CDR1 and CDR2 from the germline V gene are SGHVS and FQNEAQ. V lost 5 bases, J lost 1 base, and 12 bases lay in between. The CDR3 loop reads CASSEGEGSYNEQFF. DNA of the CDR3: TGTGCCAGCAGCGAAGGAGAAGGGTCCTACAATGAGCAGTTCTTC.

This clone occurred once. The CDR3 region has the DNA TGTGCCAGCAGCTTAGGGACAGCCCACTACAATGAGCAGTTCTTC. Amino acids: CASSLGTAHYNEQFF. The J gene is TRBJ2-1, the V gene TRBV5-4; 7 positions match TRBD1. The CDR3 is 15 residues long. Trimming removed 2 bases from V and 3 bases from J; junction bases left unmatched: 5. CDR1 is SGHNT, CDR2 YYREEE, per germline (reference sequence). The variable domain in full, with the rest retrieved from reference TRBV5-4 and TRBJ2-1, is ETGVTQSPTHLIKTRGQQVTLRCSSQSGHNTVSWYQQALGQGPQFIFQYYREEENGRGNFPPRFSGLQFPNYSSELNVNALELDDSALYLCASSLGTAHYNEQFFGPGTRLTVL.

V gene TRBV5-6 combines with J gene TRBJ1-4; possibly TRBD1 for D (6 bases). The V gene lost 1 base and the J gene lost 8 bases, with 9 bases spanning the gap. CDR1 is SGHDT, CDR2 YYEEEE, per germline. The CDR3 sequence is 13 residues long. CDR3 sequence (DNA): TGTGCCAGCAGCTTGCAGGGGCGAGAAAAACTGTTTTTT. Translating it yields CASSLQGREKLFF.

The genes are TRBV28 and TRBJ1-5, with TRBD1 as a possible D gene (6 bases). Trimming took 6 bases from V and 5 from J, leaving 11 bases between them. Germline V gene data show CDR1 as MDHEN and CDR2 as SYDVKM. This CDR3 contains 13 residues. The CDR3 region has the DNA TGTGCCAGCAGCCCCCACAGGGATCAGCCCCAGCATTTT. As protein: CASSPHRDQPQHF.

The chain links TRBV28 to TRBJ2-7; 8 bases map to TRBD2. The CDR3 has 14 amino acids. Trimming removed 8 bases from V and 4 bases from J; junction bases left unmatched: 10. Germline V gene sequence: CDR1 MDHEN, CDR2 SYDVKM. The CDR3: CASLAGYLTYEQYF. The CDR3 DNA reads as TGTGCCAGCTTAGCGGGATACCTAACTTACGAGCAGTACTTC.

The chain joins TRBV6-1 to TRBJ1-1; 8 nucleotides match TRBD1. Germline assignment: CDR1 MNHNS and CDR2 SASEGT. The CDR3 has 14 residues. V shed 6 bases, J shed 1 base, and the junction held 4 bases outside the gene matches. The CDR3 loop reads CASREQGGNTEAFF. In nucleotides, the CDR3 is TGTGCCAGCAGGGAACAGGGGGGGAACACTGAAGCTTTCTTT.

Of note for this clone: Other nucleotide sequences from this sample produce the same CDR3. The chain combines TRBV6-1 with TRBJ2-1; TRBD1 might be the D (5 bases). The V end was cut by 3 bases, the J end by 4 bases, with 16 bases between. Germline CDR1 reads MNHNS; CDR2 reads SASEGT. This CDR3 is 16 amino acids long. CDR3 DNA: TGTGCCAGCAGTGAGGTAGGGCAGACAGCTTACAATGAGCAGTTCTTC. Translation gives CASSEVGQTAYNEQFF.

The rearrangement uses TRBV28 and TRBJ2-7; TRBD1 matches 7 bases. This CDR3 comprises 15 residues. CDR1 is MDHEN and CDR2 is SYDVKM in the germline V gene. Trimming took 5 bases from V and 0 from J; bases not matched to a gene: 7. Written as DNA, the CDR3 is TGTGCCAGCAGTGCAACCGGGACAGACTCCTACGAGCAGTACTTC. This encodes CASSATGTDSYEQYF.

The V call is TRBV6-5, the J call TRBJ2-7; TRBD2 agrees at 12 bases. Germline CDR1 reads MNHEY; CDR2 reads SVGAGI. J gave up 3 bases and V 5 bases, and 2 bases lay outside the gene matches. The CDR3 sequence is 14 residues long. The CDR3 here is CASSRTSGNYEQYF. In DNA form, the CDR3 reads TGTGCCAGCAGTCGGACTAGCGGGAACTACGAGCAGTACTTC.

This clone showed up just a few times. The CDR3 DNA sequence: TGTGCCATCAGTGATGTCAGGGGGCTGAACTATGGCTACACCTTC. It codes for CAISDVRGLNYGYTF. V usage is TRBV10-3 and J usage is TRBJ1-2; the match to TRBD1 covers 8 bases. CDR1 is ENHRY, CDR2 SYGVKD, per germline. The CDR3 runs 15 residues. Unmatched junction bases numbered 5, after V lost 3 bases and J lost 2 bases.

This sequence joins TRBV18 and TRBJ2-7; 8 positions agree with TRBD2. This CDR3 region has 15 residues. V trimming: 2 bases; J trimming: 1 base; junction bases outside the gene matches: 4. The V gene's germline CDR1 is KGHSH and CDR2 LQKENI. CDR3 loop: CASSPRVAGSYEQYF. The CDR3 DNA is TGTGCCAGCTCACCAAGAGTAGCGGGGTCCTACGAGCAGTACTTC.

This sequence joins TRBV14 and TRBJ2-3, with TRBD1 identical over 7 bases. In germline, CDR1 is SGHDN, CDR2 FVKESK. J was trimmed by 3 bases and V by 0 bases; bases with no gene match: 15. The CDR3 has 19 amino acids. CDR3 sequence (DNA): TGTGCCAGCAGCCAAGATAGGGCTCGACAGGGATTTTGGACAGATACGCAGTATTTT. This encodes CASSQDRARQGFWTDTQYF.

V and J are TRBV7-2 and TRBJ1-6; no definite D call. V gave up 5 bases and J gave up 10 bases, with 21 bases separating them. Germline values: CDR1 SGHTA, CDR2 FQGNSA. This CDR3 contains 16 residues. The CDR3 here is CASSPKVGAYGSPLHF. The CDR3 nucleotides are TGTGCCAGCAGCCCGAAGGTGGGCGCATACGGCTCACCCCTCCACTTT.

This clone has just a few counts. V and J are TRBV27 and TRBJ1-2; D gene uncertain. This CDR3 has 14 amino acids. Germline CDR1 and CDR2: MNHEY and SMNVEV (reference sequence). V lost 4 bases and J lost 2, with 11 bases in between. DNA for the CDR3: TGTGCCAGCAGTTCCGGGCCGGTCAACTATGGCTACACCTTC. As protein: CASSSGPVNYGYTF.

In this sample, this clone turned up once. This chain connects TRBV28 to TRBJ1-4; TRBD1 might be the D (5 bases). V lost 8 bases and J 1 base, leaving 11 bases between the germline ends. CDR1 and CDR2 (germline): MDHEN, SYDVKM. This CDR3 has 14 amino acids. The CDR3 reads CASGNRRTNEKLFF. The DNA of the CDR3 is TGTGCCAGCGGGAACAGGAGAACTAATGAAAAACTGTTTTTT.

The chain has TRBV28 and TRBJ2-1; TRBD1 might be the D (6 bases). Germline CDR1 MDHEN, CDR2 SYDVKM. The CDR3 spans 13 residues. V lost 6 bases and J 2 bases, leaving 8 bases between the germline ends. The CDR3 DNA is TGTGCCAGCAGGTGGGACACCTACAATGAGCAGTTCTTC. Translating it yields CASRWDTYNEQFF.

The chain has TRBV5-6 and TRBJ1-5; D remains unclear. This CDR3 region has 13 residues. The V end was cut by 0 bases, the J end by 7 bases, with 8 bases between. CDR1 and CDR2 from the germline V gene are SGHDT and YYEEEE. This chain's CDR3 is CASSLDTEQPQHF. CDR3 DNA: TGTGCCAGCAGCTTGGACACTGAACAGCCCCAGCATTTT.

This sequence joins TRBV5-4 and TRBJ2-7; 11 nucleotides match TRBD1. From germline, CDR1 is SGHNT and CDR2 YYREEE (reference sequence). The junction had 6 bases not matched to a gene; V was cut back by 4 bases and J by 0 bases. The CDR3 is 16 amino acids. In DNA form, the CDR3 reads TGTGCCAGCAGCGGCGGGACAGGGGGTGCCTCCTACGAGCAGTACTTC. This codes for CASSGGTGGASYEQYF.

CDR3 nucleotide sequence: TGTGCCAGCAGTGTCAACATGGAACTGTTTTTT. This gives the protein CASSVNMELFF. The V and J genes are TRBV28 and TRBJ1-4; D not certain. The germline CDR1 and CDR2 sequences are MDHEN and SYDVKM. The CDR3 runs 11 residues. V lost 5 bases to trimming and J lost 12 bases, with 10 bases between them.